Sequencing of this T cell receptor (beta chain) was carried out in a study of T cells after yellow fever vaccination. The 5'RACE template-switching step produced TCR cDNA and added a universal primer site and UMIs. Each CDR3 protein gets one entry after TCRdb re-called the 5' RACE reads with MiXCR. This table has roughly 170,000 distinct CDR3 sequences, around 9.7% appearing once. The study's findings and limits: Booster sampling recovered most clones from primary vaccination (around 96% CD4, approximately 90% CD8).

The table lists this clonotype with a few counts. The antigen remains unidentified. The CDR3 consists of 14 residues. V was pared by 7 bases and J by 2 bases, with 14 bases between. The germline V gene encodes CDR1 MNHEY and CDR2 SMNVEV (reference sequence). Here the sequenced sample was CD8+ T cells sorted from PBMCs, taken 45 days after the yellow fever booster vaccination. This receptor was taken from a man between 18 and 35 years old who received the YFV17D yellow fever vaccine. The chain combines TRBV27 with TRBJ1-1, with unresolved D. The DNA for the CDR3 is TGTGCCAGCAACAGCGTCGGGCGTAACACTGAAGCTTTCTTT. Translating gives CASNSVGRNTEAFF.